The clone carrying this T cell receptor (beta chain) was detected a few times. Its target is unknown. The entry originates in a study of CD8 T cells in ankylosing spondylitis. General study points: In ankylosing spondylitis blood, a motif of seven to nine highly homologous TCR beta variants appeared characteristic. In the blood and synovial fluid of reactive arthritis, some motif variants had been previously reported. Significant enrichment of disease-linked clones was reportedly seen in matched ankylosing spondylitis synovial fluid.

This CDR3 has 14 amino acids. CDR1 SGHTS and CDR2 YDEGEE come from the germline V gene. V lost 4 bases to trimming and J lost 6 bases; unmatched junction nucleotides: 7. TCRdb reprocessed the 5' RACE reads with MiXCR, giving one entry per CDR3 protein. The sample shows approximately 540,000 distinct CDR3 sequences, about 13% of them seen only once. This sequence was found in a male donor with ankylosing spondylitis. The chain couples TRBV5-8 to TRBJ2-3; 8 bases match TRBD1. Sequencing was carried out using blood, either unsorted or a sorted T cell fraction (not recorded which). The CDR3 DNA reads TGTGCCAGCAGCCGTAGACAGGGGATGGATACGCAGTATTTT. Protein product: CASSRRQGMDTQYF.